This T cell receptor beta chain was sequenced for a study of Ad26.COV2.S vaccination and SARS-CoV-2 variants. Study findings and constraints: CD8+ and CD4+ T cells specific for spike reportedly responded with substantial breadth after vaccination. Placebo and vaccine recipients had non-spike TCR breadth that was similar.

A remark on this clone: Its cognate antigen is unknown.

Generated by immunoSEQ multiplex PCR, the TCRdb table keeps only in-frame clones and is missing some. The table has roughly 240,000 clones, around 89% seen once; the top ten hold approximately 11%. Stated treatment: 19 received Ad26.COV2.S at low or high dose, single or two shots; roughly five received placebo; per-sample allocation not given. Sampling was performed 63 days after the first vaccine or placebo injection. CDR3 length: 15 amino acids. V gave up 1 base and J gave up 2 bases; unmatched junction bases: 4. From germline, CDR1 is LGHDT and CDR2 YNNKEL (reference sequence). The material was peripheral blood, obtained in a trial of Ad26.COV2.S vaccine versus placebo. The chain links TRBV3-1 (or the pseudogene TRBV3-2) to TRBJ2-7, with TRBD1 matching 8 bases. This receptor was taken from a person aged 18 to 65 who received the Ad26.COV2.S COVID-19 vaccine or a placebo. For the CDR3, the DNA is TGTGCCAGCAGCCAAGGAGCACAGGGGGCCTACGAGCAGTACTTC. This translates into CASSQGAQGAYEQYF.